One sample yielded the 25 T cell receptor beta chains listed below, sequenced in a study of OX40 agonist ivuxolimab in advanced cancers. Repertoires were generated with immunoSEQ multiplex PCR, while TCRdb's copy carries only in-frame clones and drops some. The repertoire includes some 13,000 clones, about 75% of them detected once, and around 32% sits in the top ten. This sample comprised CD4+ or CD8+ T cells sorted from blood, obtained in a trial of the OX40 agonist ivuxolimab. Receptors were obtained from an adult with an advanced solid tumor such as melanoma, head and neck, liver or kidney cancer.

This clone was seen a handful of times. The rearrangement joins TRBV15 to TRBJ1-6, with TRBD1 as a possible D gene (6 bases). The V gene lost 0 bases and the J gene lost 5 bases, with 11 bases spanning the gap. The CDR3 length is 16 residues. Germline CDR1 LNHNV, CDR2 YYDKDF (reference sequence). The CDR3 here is CATSRDHAGDNSPLHF. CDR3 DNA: TGTGCCACCAGCAGAGATCACGCAGGGGATAATTCACCCCTCCACTTT.

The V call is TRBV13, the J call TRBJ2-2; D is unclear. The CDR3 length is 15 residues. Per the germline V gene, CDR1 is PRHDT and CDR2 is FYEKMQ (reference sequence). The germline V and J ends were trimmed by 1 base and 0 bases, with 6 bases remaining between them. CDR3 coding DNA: TGTGCCAGCAGCTTAGAAAGCGCGAACACCGGGGAGCTGTTTTTT. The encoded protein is CASSLESANTGELFF.

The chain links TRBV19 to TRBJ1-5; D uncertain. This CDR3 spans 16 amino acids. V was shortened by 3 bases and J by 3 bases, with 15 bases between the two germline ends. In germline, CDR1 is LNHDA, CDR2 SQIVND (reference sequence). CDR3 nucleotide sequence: TGTGCCAGTAGTATGGGCCCAAGGTCGGTCAATCAGCCCCAGCATTTT. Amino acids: CASSMGPRSVNQPQHF.

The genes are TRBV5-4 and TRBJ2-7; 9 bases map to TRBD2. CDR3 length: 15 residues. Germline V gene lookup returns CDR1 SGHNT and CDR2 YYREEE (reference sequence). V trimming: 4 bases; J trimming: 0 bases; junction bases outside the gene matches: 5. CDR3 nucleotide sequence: TGTGCCAGCAGCCAAGATAGCGGGAGCTCCTACGAGCAGTACTTC. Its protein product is CASSQDSGSSYEQYF.

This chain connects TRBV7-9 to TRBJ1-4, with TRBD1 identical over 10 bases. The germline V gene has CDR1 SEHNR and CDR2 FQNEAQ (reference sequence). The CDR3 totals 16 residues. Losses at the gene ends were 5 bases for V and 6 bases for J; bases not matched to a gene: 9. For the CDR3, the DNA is TGTGCCAGCAGCCCAACGACAGGGGGCGGTTATGAAAAACTGTTTTTT. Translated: CASSPTTGGGYEKLFF.

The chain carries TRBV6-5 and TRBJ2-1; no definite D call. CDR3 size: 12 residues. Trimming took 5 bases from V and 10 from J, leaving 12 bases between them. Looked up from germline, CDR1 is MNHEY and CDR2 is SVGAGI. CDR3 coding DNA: TGTGCCAGCAGTAACGGTCCGGGCGAGCAGTTCTTC. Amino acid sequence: CASSNGPGEQFF.

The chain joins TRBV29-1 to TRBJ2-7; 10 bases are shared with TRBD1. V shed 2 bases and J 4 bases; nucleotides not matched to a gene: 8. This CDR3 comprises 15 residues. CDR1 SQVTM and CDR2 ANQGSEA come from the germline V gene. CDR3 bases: TGCAGCGTTGAACTCGACAGGGGGCGCGTGTACGAGCAGTACTTC. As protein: CSVELDRGRVYEQYF.

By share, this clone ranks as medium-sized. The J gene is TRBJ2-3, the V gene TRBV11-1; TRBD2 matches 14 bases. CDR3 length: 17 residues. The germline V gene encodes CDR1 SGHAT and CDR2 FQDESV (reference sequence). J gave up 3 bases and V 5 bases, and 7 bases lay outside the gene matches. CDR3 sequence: CASSPGLAGVGTDTQYF. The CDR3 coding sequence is TGTGCCAGCAGCCCGGGACTAGCGGGAGTTGGTACAGATACGCAGTATTTT.

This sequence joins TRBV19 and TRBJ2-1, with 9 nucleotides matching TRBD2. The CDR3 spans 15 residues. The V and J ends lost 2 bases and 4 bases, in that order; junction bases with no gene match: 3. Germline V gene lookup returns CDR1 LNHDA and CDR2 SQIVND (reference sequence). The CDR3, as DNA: TGTGCCAGTAGTATAACTAGCGGGCCTTACAATGAGCAGTTCTTC. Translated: CASSITSGPYNEQFF.

In DNA form, the CDR3 reads TGTGCCAGTTCCCCGGGTTACAGGGGGCGCTTCCAAGAGACCCAGTACTTC. Protein: CASSPGYRGRFQETQYF. The V call is TRBV19, the J call TRBJ2-5; 9 bases align to TRBD1. With V trimmed by 8 bases and J by 1 base, 14 bases remained unmatched. This CDR3 has 17 residues. Per the germline V gene, CDR1 is LNHDA and CDR2 is SQIVND (reference sequence).

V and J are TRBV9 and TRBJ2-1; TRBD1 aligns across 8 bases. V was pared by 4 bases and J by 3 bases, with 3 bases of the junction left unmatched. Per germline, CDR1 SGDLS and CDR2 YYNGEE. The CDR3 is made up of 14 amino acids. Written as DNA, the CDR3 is TGTGCCAGCAGCCCAGGACAGGGCTACAATGAGCAGTTCTTC. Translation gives CASSPGQGYNEQFF.

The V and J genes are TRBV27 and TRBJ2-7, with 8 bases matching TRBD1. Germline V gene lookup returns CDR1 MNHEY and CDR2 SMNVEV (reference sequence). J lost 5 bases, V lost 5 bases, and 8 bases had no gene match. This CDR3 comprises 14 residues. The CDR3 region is CASSTLPTGDEQYF. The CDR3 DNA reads TGTGCCAGCAGTACCCTACCGACAGGGGACGAGCAGTACTTC.

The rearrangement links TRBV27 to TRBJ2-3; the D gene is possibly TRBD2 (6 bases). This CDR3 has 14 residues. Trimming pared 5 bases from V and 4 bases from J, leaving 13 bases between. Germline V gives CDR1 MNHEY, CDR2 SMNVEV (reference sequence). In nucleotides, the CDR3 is TGTGCCAGCAGTAGGACGGGAGCCGCAGATACGCAGTATTTT. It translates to CASSRTGAADTQYF.

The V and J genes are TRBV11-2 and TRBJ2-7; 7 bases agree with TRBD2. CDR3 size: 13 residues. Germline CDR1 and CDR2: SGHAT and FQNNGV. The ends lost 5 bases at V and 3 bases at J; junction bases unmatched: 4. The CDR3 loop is CASSPRDYYEQYF. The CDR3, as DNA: TGTGCCAGCAGCCCCCGGGACTACTACGAGCAGTACTTC.

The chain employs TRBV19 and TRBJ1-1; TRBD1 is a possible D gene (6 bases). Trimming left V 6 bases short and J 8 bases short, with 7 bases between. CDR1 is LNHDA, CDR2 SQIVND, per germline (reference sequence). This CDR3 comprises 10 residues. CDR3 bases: TGTGCCAGTAGCAGGGGAGAAGCTTTCTTT. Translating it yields CASSRGEAFF.

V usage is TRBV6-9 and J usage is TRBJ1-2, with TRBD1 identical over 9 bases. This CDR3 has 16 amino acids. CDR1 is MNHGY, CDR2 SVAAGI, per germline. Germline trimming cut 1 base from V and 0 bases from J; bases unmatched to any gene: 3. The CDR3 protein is CASSYWTGESNYGYTF. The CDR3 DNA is TGTGCCAGCAGTTATTGGACAGGGGAGTCTAACTATGGCTACACCTTC.

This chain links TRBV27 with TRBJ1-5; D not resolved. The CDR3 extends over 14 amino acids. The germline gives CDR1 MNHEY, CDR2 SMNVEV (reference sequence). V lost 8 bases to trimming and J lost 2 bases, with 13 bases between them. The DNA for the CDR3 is TGTGCCAGCGGCGCGGCTAATGGCAATCAGCCCCAGCATTTT. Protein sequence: CASGAANGNQPQHF.

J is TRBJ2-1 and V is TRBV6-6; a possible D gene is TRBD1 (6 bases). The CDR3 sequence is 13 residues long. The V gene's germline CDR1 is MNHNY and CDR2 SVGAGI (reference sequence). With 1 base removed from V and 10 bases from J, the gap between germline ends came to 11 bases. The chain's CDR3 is CASSYFGQTEQFF. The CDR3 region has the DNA TGTGCCAGCAGTTACTTTGGACAGACGGAGCAGTTCTTC.

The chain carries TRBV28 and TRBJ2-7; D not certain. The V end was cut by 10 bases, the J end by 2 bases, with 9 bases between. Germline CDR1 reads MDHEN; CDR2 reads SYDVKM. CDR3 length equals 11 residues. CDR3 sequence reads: CATFEPYEQYF. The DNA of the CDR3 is TGTGCCACCTTTGAGCCCTACGAGCAGTACTTC.

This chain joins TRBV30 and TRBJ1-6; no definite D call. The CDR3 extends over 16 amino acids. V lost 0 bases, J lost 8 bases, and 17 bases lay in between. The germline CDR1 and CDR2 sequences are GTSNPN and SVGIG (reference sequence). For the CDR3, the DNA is TGTGCCTGGAGTGTACGAGTTGGGATAGGAGATTCACCCCTCCACTTT. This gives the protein CAWSVRVGIGDSPLHF.

CDR3 nucleotide sequence: TGTGCCAGCAAACGGGCAGGCCTCAATCAGCCCCAGCATTTT. It translates to CASKRAGLNQPQHF. This chain uses TRBV16 with TRBJ1-5; D gene ambiguous. This CDR3 spans 14 amino acids. Germline assignment: CDR1 KGHSY and CDR2 FQNENV. V was pared by 7 bases and J by 3 bases, with 13 bases between.

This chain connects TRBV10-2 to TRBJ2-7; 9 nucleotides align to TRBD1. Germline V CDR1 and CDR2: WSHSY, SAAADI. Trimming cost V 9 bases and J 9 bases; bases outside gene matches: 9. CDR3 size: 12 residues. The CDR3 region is CASRDRVEGQYF. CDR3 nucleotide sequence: TGCGCCAGTCGGGACAGGGTGGAGGGGCAGTACTTC.

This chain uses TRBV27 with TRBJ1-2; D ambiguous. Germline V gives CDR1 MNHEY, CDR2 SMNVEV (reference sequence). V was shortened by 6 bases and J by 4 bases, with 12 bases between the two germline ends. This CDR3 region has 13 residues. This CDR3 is CASREEGAYGYTF. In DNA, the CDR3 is TGTGCCAGCAGGGAGGAGGGAGCCTATGGCTACACCTTC.

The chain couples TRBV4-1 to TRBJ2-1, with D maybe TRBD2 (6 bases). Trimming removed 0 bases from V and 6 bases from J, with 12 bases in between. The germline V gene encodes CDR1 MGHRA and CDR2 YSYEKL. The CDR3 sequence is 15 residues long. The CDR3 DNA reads TGCGCCAGCAGCCAAGAGGGCGGGGTCCCCAATGAGCAGTTCTTC. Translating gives CASSQEGGVPNEQFF.

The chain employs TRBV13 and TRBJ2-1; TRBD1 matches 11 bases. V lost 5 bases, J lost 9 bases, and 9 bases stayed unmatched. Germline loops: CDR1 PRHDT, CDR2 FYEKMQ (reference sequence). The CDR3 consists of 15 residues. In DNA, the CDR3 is TGTGCCAGCAGCCTCGGACAGGGGGCAATAGTTGAGCAGTTCTTC. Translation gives CASSLGQGAIVEQFF.